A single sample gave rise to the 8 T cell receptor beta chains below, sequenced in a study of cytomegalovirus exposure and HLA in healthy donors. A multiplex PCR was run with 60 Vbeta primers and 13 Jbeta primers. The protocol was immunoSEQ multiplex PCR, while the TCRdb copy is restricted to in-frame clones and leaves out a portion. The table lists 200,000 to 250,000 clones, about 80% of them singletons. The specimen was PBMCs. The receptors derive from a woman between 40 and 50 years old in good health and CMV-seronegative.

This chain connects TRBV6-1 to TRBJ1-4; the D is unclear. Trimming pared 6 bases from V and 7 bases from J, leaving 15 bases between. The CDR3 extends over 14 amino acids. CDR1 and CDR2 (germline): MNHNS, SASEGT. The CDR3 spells CASSPDRRSEKLFF. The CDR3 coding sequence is TGTGCCAGCAGCCCCGATCGGAGGAGTGAAAAACTGTTTTTT.

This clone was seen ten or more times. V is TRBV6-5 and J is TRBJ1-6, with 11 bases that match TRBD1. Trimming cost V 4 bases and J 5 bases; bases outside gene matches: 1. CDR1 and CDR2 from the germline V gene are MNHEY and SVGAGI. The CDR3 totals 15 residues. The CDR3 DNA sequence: TGTGCCAGCAGTTGGGACAGGGGGGATAATTCACCCCTCCACTTT. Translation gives CASSWDRGDNSPLHF.

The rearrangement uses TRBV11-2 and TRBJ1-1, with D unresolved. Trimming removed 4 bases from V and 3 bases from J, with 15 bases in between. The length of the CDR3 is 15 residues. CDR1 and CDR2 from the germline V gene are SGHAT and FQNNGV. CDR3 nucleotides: TGTGCCAGCAGCTCGATTCGCGGGCGGGACACTGAAGCTTTCTTT. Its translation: CASSSIRGRDTEAFF.

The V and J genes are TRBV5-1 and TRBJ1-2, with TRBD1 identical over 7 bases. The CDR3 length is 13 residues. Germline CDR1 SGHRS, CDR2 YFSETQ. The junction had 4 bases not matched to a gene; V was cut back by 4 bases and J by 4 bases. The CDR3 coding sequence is TGCGCCAGCAGCGTAAGGGACAGCTATGGCTACACCTTC. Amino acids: CASSVRDSYGYTF.

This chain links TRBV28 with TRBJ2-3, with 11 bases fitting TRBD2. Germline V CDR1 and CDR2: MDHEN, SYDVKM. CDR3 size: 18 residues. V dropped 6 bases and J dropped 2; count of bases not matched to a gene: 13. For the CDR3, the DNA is TGTGCCAGCAGCCCGACTCCCTCACTAGCGGGGGTCACAGATACGCAGTATTTT. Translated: CASSPTPSLAGVTDTQYF.

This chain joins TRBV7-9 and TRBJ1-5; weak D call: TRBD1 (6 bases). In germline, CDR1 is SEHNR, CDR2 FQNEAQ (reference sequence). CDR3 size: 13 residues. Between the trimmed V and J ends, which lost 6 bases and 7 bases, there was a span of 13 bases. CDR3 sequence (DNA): TGTGCCAGCAGAGCAGGGGTGGGCCAGCCCCAGCATTTT. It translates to CASRAGVGQPQHF.

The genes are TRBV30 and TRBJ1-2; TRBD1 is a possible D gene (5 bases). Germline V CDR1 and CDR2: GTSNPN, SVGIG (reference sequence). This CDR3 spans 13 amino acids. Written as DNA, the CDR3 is TGTGGCTGCAGGGCCCAGGCCCTCTATGGCTACACCTTC. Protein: CGCRAQALYGYTF.

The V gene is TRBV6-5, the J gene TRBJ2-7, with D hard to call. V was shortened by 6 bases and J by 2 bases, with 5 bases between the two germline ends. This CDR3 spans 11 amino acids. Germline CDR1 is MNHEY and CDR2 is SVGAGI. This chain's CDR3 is CASRSPYEQYF. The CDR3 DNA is TGTGCCAGCAGATCTCCCTACGAGCAGTACTTC.